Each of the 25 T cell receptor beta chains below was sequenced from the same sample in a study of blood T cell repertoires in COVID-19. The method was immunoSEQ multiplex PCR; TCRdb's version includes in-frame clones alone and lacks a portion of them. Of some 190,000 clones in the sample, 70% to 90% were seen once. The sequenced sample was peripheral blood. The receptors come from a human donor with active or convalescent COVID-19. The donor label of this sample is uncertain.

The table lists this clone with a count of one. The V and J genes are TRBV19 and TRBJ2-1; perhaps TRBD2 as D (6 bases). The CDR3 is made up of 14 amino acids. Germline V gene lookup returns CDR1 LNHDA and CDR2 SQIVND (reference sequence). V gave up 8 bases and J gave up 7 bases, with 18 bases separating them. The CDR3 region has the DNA TGTGCCAGTTCAGATGGGGGACTGCCGAATGAGCAGTTCTTC. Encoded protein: CASSDGGLPNEQFF.

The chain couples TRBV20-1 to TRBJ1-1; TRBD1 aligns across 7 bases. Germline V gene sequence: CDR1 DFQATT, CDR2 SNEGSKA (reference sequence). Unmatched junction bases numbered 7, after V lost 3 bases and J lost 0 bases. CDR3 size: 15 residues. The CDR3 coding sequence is TGCAGTGCTAGTCTGGGGACAGCTATGAACACTGAAGCTTTCTTT. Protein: CSASLGTAMNTEAFF.

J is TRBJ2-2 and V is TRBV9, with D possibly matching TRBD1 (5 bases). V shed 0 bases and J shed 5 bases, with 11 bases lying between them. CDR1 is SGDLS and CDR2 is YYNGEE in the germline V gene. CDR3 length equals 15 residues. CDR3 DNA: TGTGCCAGCAGCGTAGCCCAGGGAATAACCGGGGAGCTGTTTTTT. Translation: CASSVAQGITGELFF.

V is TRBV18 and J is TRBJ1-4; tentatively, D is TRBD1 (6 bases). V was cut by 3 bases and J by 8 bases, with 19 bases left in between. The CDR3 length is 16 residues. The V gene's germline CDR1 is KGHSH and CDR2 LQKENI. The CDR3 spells CASSPSLTGREEKLFF. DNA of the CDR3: TGTGCCAGCTCACCTTCGCTGACAGGTCGTGAGGAAAAACTGTTTTTT.

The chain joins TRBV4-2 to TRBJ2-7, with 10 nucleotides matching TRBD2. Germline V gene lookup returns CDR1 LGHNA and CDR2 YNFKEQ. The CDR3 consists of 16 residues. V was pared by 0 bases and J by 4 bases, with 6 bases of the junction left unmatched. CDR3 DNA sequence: TGTGCCAGCAGCCAAGATCGGGGACTAGCGAATTACGAGCAGTACTTC. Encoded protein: CASSQDRGLANYEQYF.

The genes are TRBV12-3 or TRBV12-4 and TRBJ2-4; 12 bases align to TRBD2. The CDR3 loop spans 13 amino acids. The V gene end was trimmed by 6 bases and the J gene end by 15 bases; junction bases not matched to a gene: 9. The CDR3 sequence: CASSQTTSGSTYF. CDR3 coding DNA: TGTGCCAGCAGCCAGACGACTAGCGGGAGTACGTACTTC.

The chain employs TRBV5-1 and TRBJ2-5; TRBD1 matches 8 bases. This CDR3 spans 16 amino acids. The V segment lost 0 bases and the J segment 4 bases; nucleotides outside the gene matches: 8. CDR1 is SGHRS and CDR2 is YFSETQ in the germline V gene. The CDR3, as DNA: TGCGCCAGCAGCTTGGGGGGGGCAGGGGGCCGAGAGACCCAGTACTTC. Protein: CASSLGGAGGRETQYF.

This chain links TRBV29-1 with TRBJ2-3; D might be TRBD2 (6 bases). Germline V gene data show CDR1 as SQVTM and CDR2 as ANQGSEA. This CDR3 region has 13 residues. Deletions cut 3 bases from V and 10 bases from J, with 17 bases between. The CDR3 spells CSVESGAGLSQYF. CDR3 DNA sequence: TGCAGCGTTGAGAGTGGTGCGGGATTGTCGCAGTATTTT.

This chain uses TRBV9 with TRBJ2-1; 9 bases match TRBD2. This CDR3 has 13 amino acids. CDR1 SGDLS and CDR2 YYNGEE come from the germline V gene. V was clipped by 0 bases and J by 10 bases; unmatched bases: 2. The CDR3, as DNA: TGTGCCAGCAGCGTAGCAGCGGGAGGAGAGCAGTTCTTC. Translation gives CASSVAAGGEQFF. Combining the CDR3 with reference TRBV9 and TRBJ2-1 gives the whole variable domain DSGVTQTPKHLITATGQRVTLRCSPRSGDLSVYWYQQSLDQGLQFLIQYYNGEERAKGNILERFSAQQFPDLHSELNLSSLELGDSALYFCASSVAAGGEQFFGPGTRLTVL.

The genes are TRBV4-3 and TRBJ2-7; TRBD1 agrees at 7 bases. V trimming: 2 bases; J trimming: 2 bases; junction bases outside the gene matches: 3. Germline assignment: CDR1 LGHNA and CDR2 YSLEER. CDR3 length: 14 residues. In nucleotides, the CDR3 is TGCGCCAGCAGCCAACAACAGGGGACCTACGAGCAGTACTTC. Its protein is CASSQQQGTYEQYF.

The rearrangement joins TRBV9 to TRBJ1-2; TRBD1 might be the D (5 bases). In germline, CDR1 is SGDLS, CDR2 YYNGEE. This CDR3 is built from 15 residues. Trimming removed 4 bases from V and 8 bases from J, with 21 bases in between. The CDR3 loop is CASSTASTGWRGYTF. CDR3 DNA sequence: TGTGCCAGCAGCACAGCTTCTACAGGATGGAGAGGCTACACCTTC.

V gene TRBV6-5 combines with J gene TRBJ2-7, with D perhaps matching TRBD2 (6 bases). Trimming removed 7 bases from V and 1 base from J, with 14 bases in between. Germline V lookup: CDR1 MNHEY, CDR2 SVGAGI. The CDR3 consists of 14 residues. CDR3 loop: CASITGLLSYEQYF. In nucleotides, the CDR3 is TGTGCCAGCATCACGGGACTCCTATCCTACGAGCAGTACTTC.

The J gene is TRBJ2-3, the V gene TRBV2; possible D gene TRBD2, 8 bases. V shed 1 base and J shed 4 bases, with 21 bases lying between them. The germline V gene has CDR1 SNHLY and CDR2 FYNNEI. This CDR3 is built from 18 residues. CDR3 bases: TGTGCCAGCAGTGAAGAGGGGGCCAGCGGGAGTGGTGCAGATACGCAGTATTTT. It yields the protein CASSEEGASGSGADTQYF.

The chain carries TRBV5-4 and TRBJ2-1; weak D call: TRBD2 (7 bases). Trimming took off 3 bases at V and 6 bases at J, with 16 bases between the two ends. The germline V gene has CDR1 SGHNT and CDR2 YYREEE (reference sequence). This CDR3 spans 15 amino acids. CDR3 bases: TGTGCCAGCAGCTCTGGGAGGGTACAGGGCAATGAGCAGTTCTTC. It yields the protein CASSSGRVQGNEQFF.

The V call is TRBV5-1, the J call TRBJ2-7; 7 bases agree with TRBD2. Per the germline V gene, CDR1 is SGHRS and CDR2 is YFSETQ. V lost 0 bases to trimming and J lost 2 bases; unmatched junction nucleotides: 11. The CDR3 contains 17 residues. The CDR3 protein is CASSLGVNSGRTYEQYF. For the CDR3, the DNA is TGCGCCAGCAGCTTGGGGGTGAATAGCGGGCGTACCTACGAGCAGTACTTC.

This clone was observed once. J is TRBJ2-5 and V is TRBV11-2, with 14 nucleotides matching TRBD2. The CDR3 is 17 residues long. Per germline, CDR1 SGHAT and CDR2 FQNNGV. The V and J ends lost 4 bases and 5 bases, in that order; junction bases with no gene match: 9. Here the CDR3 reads CASSYLTSGGAWETQYF. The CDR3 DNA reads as TGTGCCAGCAGCTACCTGACTAGCGGGGGGGCATGGGAGACCCAGTACTTC.

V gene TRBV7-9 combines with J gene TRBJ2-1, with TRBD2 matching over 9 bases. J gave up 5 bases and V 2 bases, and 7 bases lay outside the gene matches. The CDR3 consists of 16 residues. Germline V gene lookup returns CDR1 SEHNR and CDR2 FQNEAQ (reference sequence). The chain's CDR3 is CASSLRPSGADNEQFF. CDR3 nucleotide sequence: TGTGCCAGCAGCTTACGGCCTAGCGGGGCTGACAATGAGCAGTTCTTC. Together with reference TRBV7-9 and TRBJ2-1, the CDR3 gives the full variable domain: DTGVSQNPRHKITKRGQNVTFRCDPISEHNRLYWYRQTLGQGPEFLTYFQNEAQLEKSRLLSDRFSAERPKGSFSTLEIQRTEQGDSAMYLCASSLRPSGADNEQFFGPGTRLTVL.

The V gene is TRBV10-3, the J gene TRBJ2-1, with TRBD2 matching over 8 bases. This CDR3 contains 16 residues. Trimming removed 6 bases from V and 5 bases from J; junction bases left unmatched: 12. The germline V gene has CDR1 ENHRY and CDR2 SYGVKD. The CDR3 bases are TGTGCCATCAGAGGGGCCCCTCGGGAGGGGAACAATGAGCAGTTCTTC. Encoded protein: CAIRGAPREGNNEQFF.

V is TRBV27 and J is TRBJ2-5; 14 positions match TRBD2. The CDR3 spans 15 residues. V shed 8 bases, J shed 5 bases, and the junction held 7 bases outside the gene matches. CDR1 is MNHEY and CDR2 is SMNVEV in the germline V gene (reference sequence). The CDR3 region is CASRGLAGVGETQYF. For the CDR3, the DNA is TGTGCCAGCCGGGGACTAGCGGGAGTAGGCGAGACCCAGTACTTC.

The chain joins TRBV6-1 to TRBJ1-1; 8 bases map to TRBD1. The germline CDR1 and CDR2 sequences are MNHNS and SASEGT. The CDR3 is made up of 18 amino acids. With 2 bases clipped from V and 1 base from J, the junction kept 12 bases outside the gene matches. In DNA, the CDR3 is TGTGCCAGCAGTGAACCTGGACAGGGAGGGTGGAGGAACACTGAAGCTTTCTTT. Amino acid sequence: CASSEPGQGGWRNTEAFF.

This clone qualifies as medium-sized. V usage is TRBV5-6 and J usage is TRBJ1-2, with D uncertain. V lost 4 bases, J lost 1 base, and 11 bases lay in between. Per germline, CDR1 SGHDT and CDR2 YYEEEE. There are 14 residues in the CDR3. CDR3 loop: CASSDRGFNYGYTF. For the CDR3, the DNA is TGTGCCAGCAGCGACCGGGGTTTTAACTATGGCTACACCTTC. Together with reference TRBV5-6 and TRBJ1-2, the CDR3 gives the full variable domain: DAGVTQSPTHLIKTRGQQVTLRCSPKSGHDTVSWYQQALGQGPQFIFQYYEEEERQRGNFPDRFSGHQFPNYSSELNVNALLLGDSALYLCASSDRGFNYGYTFGSGTRLTVV.

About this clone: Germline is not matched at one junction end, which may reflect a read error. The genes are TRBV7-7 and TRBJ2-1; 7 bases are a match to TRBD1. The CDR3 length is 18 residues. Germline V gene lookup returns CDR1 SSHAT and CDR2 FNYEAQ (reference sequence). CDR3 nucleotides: TGTGCTAGCAGCTCTTCTCCGACAGGGCCGAGCTCCTACAATGAGCAGTTCTTC. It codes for CASSSSPTGPSSYNEQFF. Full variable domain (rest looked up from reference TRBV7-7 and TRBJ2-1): GAGVSQSPRYKVTKRGQDVTLRCDPISSHATLYWYQQALGQGPEFLTYFNYEAQPDKSGLPSDRFSAERPEGSISTLTIQRTEQRDSAMYRCASSSSPTGPSSYNEQFFGPGTRLTVL.

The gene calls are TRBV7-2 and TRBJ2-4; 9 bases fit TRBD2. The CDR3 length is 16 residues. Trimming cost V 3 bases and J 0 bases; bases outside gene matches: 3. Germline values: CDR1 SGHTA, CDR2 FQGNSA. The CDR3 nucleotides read TGTGCCAGCAGCTTTAGCGGGGGAGTAGCCAAAAACATTCAGTACTTC. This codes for CASSFSGGVAKNIQYF.

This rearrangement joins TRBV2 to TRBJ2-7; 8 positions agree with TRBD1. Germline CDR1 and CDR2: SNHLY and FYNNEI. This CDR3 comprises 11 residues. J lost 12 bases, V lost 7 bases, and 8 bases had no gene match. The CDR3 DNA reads TGTGCCAGCATTGGGGGGACAGGATGGTACTTC. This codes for CASIGGTGWYF.

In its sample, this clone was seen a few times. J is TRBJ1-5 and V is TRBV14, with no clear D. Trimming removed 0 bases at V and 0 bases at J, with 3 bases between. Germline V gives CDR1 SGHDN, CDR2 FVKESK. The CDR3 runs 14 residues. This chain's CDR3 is CASSQDISNQPQHF. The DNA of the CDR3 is TGTGCCAGCAGCCAAGATATTAGCAATCAGCCCCAGCATTTT.